Below are 26 T cell receptor beta chains sequenced from a single sample in a study of T cell clonotyping in hematopoietic cell transplantation. Clones were sequenced by immunoSEQ multiplex PCR, and TCRdb holds only the in-frame ones, with some missing. This sample yields 25,000 to 30,000 clones, of which roughly 91% are seen a single time; approximately 2.1% belongs to the top ten. Time point described: recipient sample about 28 days before transplant, after cytoreduction. The specimen was peripheral blood mononuclear cells, collected before stem cell transplant. Every receptor here comes from a man aged 45-65 years with acute myeloid leukemia. Some clones in this sample may be carry-over from other donors' samples.

In this sample, this clone turned up once. J is TRBJ2-7 and V is TRBV5-4, with 10 positions matching TRBD1. The germline CDR1 and CDR2 sequences are SGHNT and YYREEE (reference sequence). This CDR3 spans 14 amino acids. The J segment lost 5 bases and the V segment lost 3 bases, leaving 5 bases of the junction unmatched. The CDR3 nucleotides read TGTGCCAGCAGCTACGACAGGGGGCAGGACGAGCAGTACTTC. Its translation is CASSYDRGQDEQYF.

V and J are TRBV11-1 and TRBJ1-1, with TRBD1 matching over 8 bases. Germline lookup yields CDR1 SGHAT and CDR2 FQDESV (reference sequence). With 1 base clipped from V and 7 bases from J, the junction kept 11 bases outside the gene matches. CDR3 size: 16 residues. CDR3 amino acids: CASSLVAGGGQGEAFF. CDR3 nucleotides: TGTGCCAGCAGCTTAGTGGCAGGGGGCGGTCAAGGTGAAGCTTTCTTT.

This chain uses TRBV7-2 with TRBJ1-3; tentative D call: TRBD1 (6 bases). CDR1 is SGHTA and CDR2 is FQGNSA in the germline V gene. This CDR3 contains 16 residues. The V end lost 4 bases, the J end lost 0 bases, and 13 bases lay between the germline ends. CDR3 nucleotides: TGTGCCAGCAGCTCAAACAGGGCCAACTCTGGAAACACCATATATTTT. It is translated as CASSSNRANSGNTIYF.

This rearrangement joins TRBV28 to TRBJ2-3; 10 nucleotides match TRBD2. This CDR3 has 18 amino acids. Germline CDR1 reads MDHEN; CDR2 reads SYDVKM. J lost 6 bases, V lost 5 bases, and 17 bases had no gene match. The CDR3 DNA reads TGTGCCAGCAGTCCCGAGGGGCTAGCGGGGGTTGGGCCCGATACGCAGTATTTT. Translated, it gives CASSPEGLAGVGPDTQYF.

This rearrangement joins TRBV30 to TRBJ1-2; D not certain. The CDR3 sequence is 15 residues long. Trimming shortened V by 0 bases and J by 3 bases, and 14 bases separated the two germline ends. In germline, CDR1 is GTSNPN, CDR2 SVGIG (reference sequence). The CDR3 region is CAWSVGPATYYGYTF. CDR3 coding DNA: TGTGCCTGGAGTGTCGGGCCAGCTACTTACTATGGCTACACCTTC.

The chain has TRBV28 and TRBJ2-7; D call uncertain. V was cut by 8 bases and J by 0 bases, with 11 bases left in between. Germline assignment: CDR1 MDHEN and CDR2 SYDVKM. The CDR3 runs to 13 residues. The chain's CDR3 is CASALTISYEQYF. The CDR3 region has the DNA TGTGCCAGCGCGCTTACCATCTCCTACGAGCAGTACTTC. Full variable domain (rest looked up from reference TRBV28 and TRBJ2-7): DVKVTQSSRYLVKRTGEKVFLECVQDMDHENMFWYRQDPGLGLRLIYFSYDVKMKEKGDIPEGYSVSREKKERFSLILESASTNQTSMYLCASALTISYEQYFGPGTRLTVT.

This clone has just one count. V is TRBV4-3 and J is TRBJ1-2, with TRBD1 as a possible D gene (6 bases). The V end lost 7 bases, the J end lost 7 bases, and 19 bases lay between the germline ends. Germline CDR1 LGHNA, CDR2 YSLEER. This CDR3 comprises 14 residues. The DNA of the CDR3 is TGCGCCAGCACCCCCCGGCGGGGGCAGGGTGGCTACACCTTC. It codes for CASTPRRGQGGYTF.

CDR3 in amino acids: CASSSLPIPNSGELFF. In DNA form, the CDR3 reads TGCGCCAGCAGCAGTCTACCGATCCCTAACTCCGGGGAGCTGTTTTTT. The chain couples TRBV5-1 to TRBJ2-2, with D hard to call. CDR1 is SGHRS and CDR2 is YFSETQ in the germline V gene. The CDR3 length is 16 residues. V lost 4 bases and J lost 6, with 19 bases in between.

The rearrangement links TRBV4-3 to TRBJ1-2; 7 nucleotides agree with TRBD1. The ends lost 1 base at V and 5 bases at J; junction bases unmatched: 13. Germline values: CDR1 LGHNA, CDR2 YSLEER. The CDR3 covers 17 residues. This CDR3 is CASSQAAGQQTIYGYTF. The CDR3 nucleotides read TGCGCCAGCAGCCAAGCCGCGGGACAGCAAACCATATATGGCTACACCTTC.

V is TRBV5-1 and J is TRBJ2-5; TRBD2 agrees at 9 bases. This CDR3 region has 15 residues. V was clipped by 2 bases and J by 5 bases; unmatched bases: 7. Looked up from germline, CDR1 is SGHRS and CDR2 is YFSETQ. CDR3 protein: CASSFASGGTETQYF. The CDR3 nucleotides read TGCGCCAGCAGCTTCGCCAGCGGGGGGACTGAGACCCAGTACTTC.

This rearrangement joins TRBV4-3 to TRBJ2-7; D uncertain. CDR3 length equals 16 residues. Trimming removed 4 bases from V and 2 bases from J, with 18 bases in between. Germline CDR1 and CDR2: LGHNA and YSLEER. The CDR3 DNA sequence: TGCGCCAGCAGCCGCACGCATGCAGGAAGAGCCTACGAGCAGTACTTC. Amino acid sequence: CASSRTHAGRAYEQYF.

This rearrangement joins TRBV2 to TRBJ2-7; TRBD1 aligns across 8 bases. With V trimmed by 6 bases and J by 6 bases, 10 bases remained unmatched. The length of the CDR3 is 14 residues. The germline V gene encodes CDR1 SNHLY and CDR2 FYNNEI. CDR3 sequence reads: CASRGRTGLTEQYF. In DNA form, the CDR3 reads TGTGCCAGCAGGGGCAGGACAGGGTTGACCGAGCAGTACTTC.

The V and J genes are TRBV6-1 and TRBJ1-2; maybe TRBD1 (5 bases). The V end lost 6 bases, the J end lost 6 bases, and 17 bases lay between the germline ends. From germline, CDR1 is MNHNS and CDR2 SASEGT. The CDR3 totals 14 residues. CDR3 coding DNA: TGTGCCAGCAGCCCAGACCCGTGGGGGAATGGCTACACCTTC. Translating gives CASSPDPWGNGYTF.

The chain uses TRBV30 and TRBJ1-1, with 9 bases fitting TRBD1. Germline CDR1 reads GTSNPN; CDR2 reads SVGIG (reference sequence). The length of the CDR3 is 14 residues. The trim removed 1 base at V and 3 bases at J, leaving 3 bases unmatched. The CDR3: CAWSGGQGHTEAFF. The CDR3 coding sequence is TGTGCCTGGAGTGGAGGACAGGGGCACACTGAAGCTTTCTTT.

The chain combines TRBV18 with TRBJ1-6; no firm D call. V was shortened by 6 bases and J by 7 bases, with 13 bases between the two germline ends. Germline V gene lookup returns CDR1 KGHSH and CDR2 LQKENI. The CDR3 consists of 14 residues. The CDR3: CASSPDTPNSPLHF. The CDR3 DNA follows: TGTGCCAGCTCCCCAGACACGCCGAATTCACCCCTCCACTTT.

This CDR3 reads CASSLDRGRDEETQYF. CDR3 coding DNA: TGTGCCAGCAGCCTGGACAGGGGGCGGGACGAAGAGACCCAGTACTTC. The rearrangement joins TRBV11-2 to TRBJ2-5, with 11 nucleotides matching TRBD1. Germline CDR1 and CDR2: SGHAT and FQNNGV. This CDR3 spans 16 amino acids. The trim removed 5 bases at V and 3 bases at J, leaving 8 bases unmatched.

The V gene is TRBV19, the J gene TRBJ1-5; no definite D call. V gave up 10 bases and J gave up 2 bases, with 18 bases separating them. The length of the CDR3 is 15 residues. Germline V CDR1 and CDR2: LNHDA, SQIVND (reference sequence). CDR3 sequence (DNA): TGTGCCACCCTCTCTGGGTATTATGGCAATCAGCCCCAGCATTTT. This gives the protein CATLSGYYGNQPQHF.

The V gene is TRBV7-3, the J gene TRBJ2-1, with D maybe TRBD1 (6 bases). V was clipped by 5 bases and J by 7 bases, with 9 bases between them. The CDR3 covers 12 residues. Germline lookup yields CDR1 SGHTA and CDR2 FQGTGA. The CDR3 region is CASSQGSNEQFF. Written as DNA, the CDR3 is TGTGCCAGCAGCCAGGGGTCTAATGAGCAGTTCTTC.

V usage is TRBV5-6 and J usage is TRBJ2-3; TRBD2 agrees at 9 bases. V was clipped by 5 bases and J by 4 bases; unmatched bases: 11. Germline V gives CDR1 SGHDT, CDR2 YYEEEE. The CDR3 has 16 amino acids. CDR3 residues: CASSRGLAGESDTQYF. CDR3 DNA sequence: TGTGCCAGCAGTCGGGGCTTAGCGGGGGAATCAGATACGCAGTATTTT. Supplemented by reference TRBV5-6 and TRBJ2-3, the full variable domain reads DAGVTQSPTHLIKTRGQQVTLRCSPKSGHDTVSWYQQALGQGPQFIFQYYEEEERQRGNFPDRFSGHQFPNYSSELNVNALLLGDSALYLCASSRGLAGESDTQYFGPGTRLTVL.

This clone was recorded only once. This rearrangement joins TRBV25-1 to TRBJ1-5; D remains unclear. CDR3 length: 14 residues. Trimming removed 0 bases at V and 1 base at J, with 4 bases between. The V gene's germline CDR1 is MGHDK and CDR2 SYGVNS. DNA of the CDR3: TGTGCCAGCAGTGAATATCGGAGCAATCAGCCCCAGCATTTT. It codes for CASSEYRSNQPQHF.

The chain couples TRBV6-5 to TRBJ1-3; D not certain. Per germline, CDR1 MNHEY and CDR2 SVGAGI. This CDR3 spans 13 amino acids. Trimming removed 4 bases at V and 1 base at J, with 5 bases between. CDR3 amino acids: CASSLFSGNTIYF. CDR3 DNA sequence: TGTGCCAGCAGTTTGTTTTCTGGAAACACCATATATTTT.

V and J are TRBV19 and TRBJ1-1, with D tentatively TRBD1 (5 bases). This CDR3 contains 14 residues. CDR1 LNHDA and CDR2 SQIVND come from the germline V gene (reference sequence). With 7 bases removed from V and 4 bases from J, the gap between germline ends came to 16 bases. CDR3 in DNA: TGTGCCAGTACCACTCGGGGACGCCGCACTGAAGCTTTCTTT. This sequence encodes CASTTRGRRTEAFF.

The chain links TRBV10-3 to TRBJ1-6; D perhaps matches TRBD1 (5 bases). This CDR3 comprises 17 residues. Trimming took off 3 bases at V and 5 bases at J, with 17 bases between the two ends. Germline CDR1 is ENHRY and CDR2 is SYGVKD. The CDR3 protein is CAISDPFTGPDNSPLHF. CDR3 nucleotides: TGTGCCATCAGTGACCCCTTTACAGGACCCGATAATTCACCCCTCCACTTT.

The CDR3 DNA is TGTGCCAGCAGTCCCCAGGGGACCACCGGGGAGCTGTTTTTT. It translates to CASSPQGTTGELFF. V is TRBV6-5 and J is TRBJ2-2; the D gene is possibly TRBD1 (6 bases). The CDR3 has 14 amino acids. From germline, CDR1 is MNHEY and CDR2 SVGAGI. Between the trimmed V and J ends, which lost 5 bases and 4 bases, there was a span of 11 bases.

This clone was counted only a few times. The chain recombines TRBV4-1 with TRBJ2-7; the match to TRBD2 covers 7 bases. The CDR3 totals 14 residues. The germline gives CDR1 MGHRA, CDR2 YSYEKL. V dropped 0 bases and J dropped 3; count of bases not matched to a gene: 2. In nucleotides, the CDR3 is TGCGCCAGCAGCCAAGACCTAGCGGACTACGAGCAGTACTTC. This sequence encodes CASSQDLADYEQYF.

The rearrangement joins TRBV7-8 to TRBJ2-1; D is possibly TRBD1 (6 bases). This CDR3 has 17 residues. CDR1 SGHVS and CDR2 FQNEAQ come from the germline V gene. Trimming pared 4 bases from V and 2 bases from J, leaving 18 bases between. The CDR3: CASSSARGSLTYNEQFF. CDR3 nucleotides: TGTGCCAGCAGCTCCGCTAGGGGGAGTCTCACCTACAATGAGCAGTTCTTC. The full variable domain, its missing parts supplied by reference TRBV7-8 and TRBJ2-1, is GAGVSQSPRYKVAKRGQDVALRCDPISGHVSLFWYQQALGQGPEFLTYFQNEAQLDKSGLPSDRFFAERPEGSVSTLKIQRTQQEDSAVYLCASSSARGSLTYNEQFFGPGTRLTVL.